A single sample is the source of the 14 T cell receptor beta chains below, sequenced in a study of shared clonotypes between healthy human individuals. Assay used: immunoSEQ multiplex PCR; TCRdb lists only in-frame clones, some missing. The sample records roughly 1,000,000 clones, roughly 74% being singletons. Sequenced sample: memory CD4+ T cells from PBMCs. Stated subset: CD45RA-negative fraction. The receptors come from a man in his late teens or twenties in good health. Some clones in this sample may be carry-over from other donors' samples.

The sample holds many counts of this clone. Other DNA sequences of this sample code for an identical CDR3. The chain uses TRBV7-3 and TRBJ2-2, with D maybe TRBD1 (5 bases). Trimming removed 3 bases at V and 7 bases at J, with 6 bases between. The CDR3 is 12 residues long. The germline V gene encodes CDR1 SGHTA and CDR2 FQGTGA. CDR3 protein: CASSFDSGELFF. The CDR3 DNA is TGTGCCAGCAGCTTTGACAGCGGGGAGCTGTTTTTT. The variable domain in full, with the rest retrieved from reference TRBV7-3 and TRBJ2-2, is GAGVSQTPSNKVTEKGKYVELRCDPISGHTALYWYRQSLGQGPEFLIYFQGTGAADDSGLPNDRFFAVRPEGSVSTLKIQRTERGDSAVYLCASSFDSGELFFGEGSRLTVL.

The chain combines TRBV10-3 with TRBJ1-1; D not resolved. The V gene's germline CDR1 is ENHRY and CDR2 SYGVKD. The CDR3 contains 17 residues. The V end lost 4 bases, the J end lost 2 bases, and 20 bases lay between the germline ends. Here the CDR3 reads CAISVFGVGRINTEAFF. The CDR3 bases are TGTGCCATCAGTGTTTTTGGGGTGGGCAGAATTAACACTGAAGCTTTCTTT.

V is TRBV7-3 and J is TRBJ2-3; a weak D match, TRBD2 (5 bases). The V gene's germline CDR1 is SGHTA and CDR2 FQGTGA. V was pared by 3 bases and J by 1 base, with 8 bases between. There are 14 residues in the CDR3. Written as DNA, the CDR3 is TGTGCCAGCAGCTTGGAGGCGGGCACAGATACGCAGTATTTT. Translated: CASSLEAGTDTQYF.

This clone appeared a few times. This chain connects TRBV7-2 to TRBJ2-2, with 8 positions matching TRBD1. The J segment lost 7 bases and the V segment lost 5 bases, leaving 9 bases of the junction unmatched. In germline, CDR1 is SGHTA, CDR2 FQGNSA. The CDR3 has 15 residues. CDR3 loop: CASSPRTGSSGELFF. As DNA, the CDR3 is TGTGCCAGCAGCCCGCGGACAGGGTCGAGCGGGGAGCTGTTTTTT.

V gene TRBV18 combines with J gene TRBJ1-5; no definite D call. CDR3 length: 13 amino acids. Trimming pared 3 bases from V and 4 bases from J, leaving 7 bases between. CDR1 is KGHSH, CDR2 LQKENI, per germline. CDR3 DNA: TGTGCCAGCTCACCTACCGTGAATCAGCCCCAGCATTTT. Translating it yields CASSPTVNQPQHF.

V and J are TRBV7-9 and TRBJ2-3, with 10 bases aligning to TRBD2. Germline loops: CDR1 SEHNR, CDR2 FQNEAQ (reference sequence). V was clipped by 5 bases and J by 6 bases; unmatched bases: 5. The CDR3 is 14 residues long. The CDR3 bases are TGTGCCAGCAGCGAAGCGGGAGGGCGGGATACGCAGTATTTT. As protein: CASSEAGGRDTQYF.

Notes on this clone: This may arise from a read error, as a much more abundant clone is one base away. The sample holds other DNA sequences that translate to the same CDR3. The rearrangement uses TRBV29-1 and TRBJ1-2; TRBD1 is a possible D gene (6 bases). The CDR3 runs 11 residues. The V gene's germline CDR1 is SQVTM and CDR2 ANQGSEA. V gave up 4 bases and J gave up 4 bases, with 7 bases separating them. The CDR3 bases are TGCAGCGTTGTAGGGGGCTATGGCTACACCTTC. Amino acids: CSVVGGYGYTF.

V is TRBV4-3 and J is TRBJ2-7; TRBD2 aligns across 7 bases. With V trimmed by 1 base and J by 1 base, 4 bases remained unmatched. The CDR3 extends over 15 amino acids. CDR1 and CDR2 from the germline V gene are LGHNA and YSLEER. The CDR3 is CASSQGLAASYEQYF. CDR3 sequence (DNA): TGCGCCAGCAGCCAAGGACTAGCCGCTTCCTACGAGCAGTACTTC.

The genes are TRBV30 and TRBJ2-5; tentative D call: TRBD2 (5 bases). The CDR3 length is 15 residues. V lost 2 bases, J lost 1 base, and 14 bases lay in between. The germline gives CDR1 GTSNPN, CDR2 SVGIG (reference sequence). CDR3 DNA: TGTGCCTGGAGTAGAGCGGTAGTCGGCCAAGAGACCCAGTACTTC. As protein: CAWSRAVVGQETQYF.

The rearrangement links TRBV28 to TRBJ2-6; D not resolved. V dropped 6 bases and J dropped 0 bases, with 9 bases sitting between them. Germline V gene lookup returns CDR1 MDHEN and CDR2 SYDVKM. The length of the CDR3 is 15 residues. CDR3 DNA sequence: TGTGCCAGCAGGGGGTCAAACTCTGGGGCCAACGTCCTGACTTTC. Protein product: CASRGSNSGANVLTF.

DNA for the CDR3: TGTGCCAGTATGGACTGGGTAAGGTCAGCTTTCTTT. It is translated as CASMDWVRSAFF. The genes are TRBV19 and TRBJ1-1; no definite D call. This CDR3 contains 12 residues. V was cut by 7 bases and J by 10 bases, with 16 bases left in between. Germline V lookup: CDR1 LNHDA, CDR2 SQIVND (reference sequence).

The J gene is TRBJ2-1, the V gene TRBV14; D unclear. CDR3 length: 11 amino acids. V was clipped by 5 bases and J by 7 bases, with 6 bases between them. CDR1 is SGHDN, CDR2 FVKESK, per germline. In DNA, the CDR3 is TGTGCCAGCAGCAACTATAATGAGCAGTTCTTC. Translating it yields CASSNYNEQFF.

On this clone: The same CDR3 arises from other DNA sequences in this sample as well. The V gene is TRBV5-1, the J gene TRBJ2-3; 11 bases are a match to TRBD2. Germline-derived CDR1 and CDR2 are SGHRS and YFSETQ. This CDR3 contains 16 residues. V was clipped by 4 bases and J by 1 base; unmatched bases: 5. The CDR3 DNA follows: TGCGCCAGCAGCCCCGGGACTAGCGGACGCACAGATACGCAGTATTTT. It encodes CASSPGTSGRTDTQYF.

The gene calls are TRBV30 and TRBJ2-1; D is perhaps TRBD2 (5 bases). Germline CDR1 reads GTSNPN; CDR2 reads SVGIG (reference sequence). Trimming shortened V by 0 bases and J by 3 bases, and 21 bases separated the two germline ends. The CDR3 spans 18 residues. CDR3 coding DNA: TGTGCCTGGAGTGTCCGCTTGATGGACTCGATATTCTACAATGAGCAGTTCTTC. Translated: CAWSVRLMDSIFYNEQFF.